Below, 25 T cell receptor beta chains from the same sample are listed, as sequenced in a study of OX40 agonist ivuxolimab in advanced cancers. To prepare the library, the immunoSEQ multiplex PCR assay was applied. Sourced from immuneACCESS, this table was stored by TCRdb with only in-frame sequences that have V and J called. A share of the clones is absent; for the studies checked, an unresolved V gene accounts for under half, and the remainder has no known explanation. Within this sample are 39,000 or so clones, with around 92% of them counted one time only. Of the sample, less than 0.7% is held by the ten largest clones. Here the sequenced sample was CD4+ or CD8+ T cells sorted from blood, taken in a trial of the OX40 agonist ivuxolimab. The receptors shown here come from an adult with an advanced solid tumor such as melanoma, head and neck, liver or kidney cancer.

The rearrangement uses TRBV4-1 and TRBJ1-1; D is unclear. From germline, CDR1 is MGHRA and CDR2 YSYEKL. The V end lost 1 base, the J end lost 11 bases, and 14 bases lay between the germline ends. The CDR3 spans 13 residues. In nucleotides, the CDR3 is TGCGCCAGCAGCCAAGTTAGCCGCGCTGGGGCTTTCTTT. Translating gives CASSQVSRAGAFF.

The chain has TRBV13 and TRBJ2-1; 7 bases fit TRBD2. Germline V lookup: CDR1 PRHDT, CDR2 FYEKMQ (reference sequence). The CDR3 contains 15 residues. The trim removed 2 bases at V and 3 bases at J, leaving 4 bases unmatched. CDR3 nucleotide sequence: TGTGCCAGCAGCTTAAGGCGGGGGTACTACAATGAGCAGTTCTTC. Encoded protein: CASSLRRGYYNEQFF.

This chain links TRBV5-1 with TRBJ1-3; the D is unclear. The CDR3 contains 16 residues. Germline CDR1 reads SGHRS; CDR2 reads YFSETQ. Trimming shortened V by 1 base and J by 0 bases, and 11 bases separated the two germline ends. In DNA form, the CDR3 reads TGCGCCAGCAGCTTGAGGACGGCGAGCTCTGGAAACACCATATATTTT. It encodes CASSLRTASSGNTIYF.

J is TRBJ2-3 and V is TRBV11-1; unclear D gene. V was shortened by 5 bases and J by 0 bases, with 12 bases between the two germline ends. The CDR3 is made up of 15 amino acids. The germline CDR1 and CDR2 sequences are SGHAT and FQDESV (reference sequence). In nucleotides, the CDR3 is TGTGCCAGCAGCCCTGGCACAGATAGCACAGATACGCAGTATTTT. Its translation is CASSPGTDSTDTQYF.

V usage is TRBV6-6 and J usage is TRBJ1-5, with 7 bases lining up with TRBD1. There are 14 residues in the CDR3. The junction had 5 bases not matched to a gene; V was cut back by 5 bases and J by 4 bases. CDR1 and CDR2 (germline): MNHNY, SVGAGI (reference sequence). DNA of the CDR3: TGTGCCAGCAGTCTAGGGGGCGCGAATCAGCCCCAGCATTTT. This codes for CASSLGGANQPQHF.

This rearrangement joins TRBV4-2 to TRBJ2-5, with D possibly being TRBD1 or TRBD2 (5 bases each). This CDR3 comprises 15 residues. CDR1 is LGHNA and CDR2 is YNFKEQ in the germline V gene. Trimming cost V 2 bases and J 3 bases, with 13 bases left between them. Here the CDR3 reads CASSQSPGREETQYF. In DNA form, the CDR3 reads TGTGCCAGCAGCCAAAGCCCGGGGCGCGAAGAGACCCAGTACTTC.

The V and J genes are TRBV11-3 and TRBJ2-2; 10 bases map to TRBD2. The CDR3 totals 17 residues. After removal of 1 base from V and 5 bases from J, the junction contained 7 bases not matched to a gene. Germline CDR1 and CDR2: SGHNT and YENEEA. CDR3 nucleotides: TGTGCCAGCAGCTTAGGAACTAGCGGGGCAGAAACCGGGGAGCTGTTTTTT. Its protein is CASSLGTSGAETGELFF.

This clone came up a few times. This rearrangement joins TRBV7-9 to TRBJ1-5, with a possible D match to TRBD1 (5 bases). The V end lost 3 bases, the J end lost 5 bases, and 14 bases lay between the germline ends. The CDR3 is 15 residues long. Looked up from germline, CDR1 is SEHNR and CDR2 is FQNEAQ (reference sequence). CDR3 DNA sequence: TGTGCCAGCAGCTTGGGCGGGACGTTTGATCAGCCCCAGCATTTT. Translating it yields CASSLGGTFDQPQHF.

J is TRBJ2-5 and V is TRBV5-1; perhaps TRBD1 as D (6 bases). This CDR3 spans 18 amino acids. Germline CDR1 SGHRS, CDR2 YFSETQ. Trimming took off 2 bases at V and 1 base at J, with 21 bases between the two ends. In nucleotides, the CDR3 is TGCGCCAGCAGCTTTGGGGCAGGGGACGGGGTAGCCCAAGAGACCCAGTACTTC. Amino acid sequence: CASSFGAGDGVAQETQYF.

The chain is built from TRBV7-2 and TRBJ1-2; perhaps TRBD1 as D (5 bases). The length of the CDR3 is 16 residues. From germline, CDR1 is SGHTA and CDR2 FQGNSA. V lost 1 base and J 0 bases, leaving 12 bases between the germline ends. The CDR3 reads CASSLVRAAANYGYTF. CDR3 nucleotides: TGTGCCAGCAGCTTAGTCAGGGCTGCAGCTAACTATGGCTACACCTTC.

The CDR3 sequence is CASSPDGVRRNYGYTF. The DNA for the CDR3 is TGTGCCAGCAGCCCGGACGGCGTTCGAAGAAACTATGGCTACACCTTC. The V call is TRBV5-4, the J call TRBJ1-2; D is unresolved. V was cut by 4 bases and J by 2 bases, with 18 bases left in between. Per the germline V gene, CDR1 is SGHNT and CDR2 is YYREEE (reference sequence). This CDR3 has 16 amino acids.

In its sample, this clone was seen once. The chain carries TRBV29-1 and TRBJ2-3; D gene unclear. CDR3 size: 11 residues. Trimming stripped 5 bases from V and 4 bases from J, with 7 bases between. Germline V gene data show CDR1 as SQVTM and CDR2 as ANQGSEA. The CDR3 is CSVIRADTQYF. CDR3 DNA: TGCAGCGTTATTCGCGCAGATACGCAGTATTTT.

This clone occurred once. The V and J genes are TRBV7-2 and TRBJ1-1, with a weak D call TRBD1 (6 bases). The V end was cut by 1 base, the J end by 0 bases, with 12 bases between. The V gene's germline CDR1 is SGHTA and CDR2 FQGNSA. The CDR3 consists of 16 residues. The CDR3 sequence: CASSLEGVWVNTEAFF. CDR3 DNA sequence: TGTGCCAGCAGCTTAGAGGGGGTCTGGGTGAACACTGAAGCTTTCTTT.

This clone was recorded once. This chain uses TRBV4-3 with TRBJ2-1, with 12 bases fitting TRBD2. The CDR3 length is 21 residues. With V trimmed by 3 bases and J by 3 bases, 18 bases remained unmatched. Germline loops: CDR1 LGHNA, CDR2 YSLEER. This CDR3 reads CASSQARRASGGAHHYNEQFF. CDR3 sequence (DNA): TGCGCCAGCAGCCAGGCTCGGCGAGCTAGCGGGGGGGCACACCACTACAATGAGCAGTTCTTC.

The rearrangement links TRBV5-1 to TRBJ2-7; 7 nucleotides match TRBD1. The CDR3 covers 16 residues. Losses at the gene ends were 4 bases for V and 3 bases for J; bases not matched to a gene: 13. Germline lookup yields CDR1 SGHRS and CDR2 YFSETQ. CDR3 amino acids: CASSPNLGRDSYEQYF. CDR3 sequence (DNA): TGCGCCAGCAGCCCAAACTTGGGTCGGGACAGCTACGAGCAGTACTTC.

This chain connects TRBV4-2 to TRBJ2-3; weak D call: TRBD2 (6 bases). In germline, CDR1 is LGHNA, CDR2 YNFKEQ. CDR3 size: 15 residues. The V end was cut by 0 bases, the J end by 3 bases, with 10 bases between. The CDR3 nucleotides are TGTGCCAGCAGCCAAGATAGGGAGGCAACAGATACGCAGTATTTT. Translating it yields CASSQDREATDTQYF.

The J gene is TRBJ2-3, the V gene TRBV4-1, with D possibly being TRBD2 (5 bases). Trimming took 4 bases from V and 0 from J, leaving 8 bases between them. The CDR3 totals 14 residues. In germline, CDR1 is MGHRA, CDR2 YSYEKL. The CDR3 protein is CASSPGRSTDTQYF. The CDR3 nucleotides read TGCGCCAGCAGCCCGGGAAGAAGCACAGATACGCAGTATTTT.

The chain couples TRBV6-6 to TRBJ1-5; D gene ambiguous. The CDR3 extends over 16 amino acids. Germline CDR1 MNHNY, CDR2 SVGAGI (reference sequence). With 6 bases removed from V and 1 base from J, the gap between germline ends came to 16 bases. CDR3 nucleotide sequence: TGTGCCAGCAGAAAGGACGGAGCCCAGAGCAATCAGCCCCAGCATTTT. This gives the protein CASRKDGAQSNQPQHF.

This clone was detected only a few times. The CDR3 is CARRGRTGSLADIDQLYEQYF. In DNA form, the CDR3 reads TGTGCCCGAAGGGGAAGGACAGGGAGTTTGGCGGACATTGACCAATTATACGAGCAGTACTTC. The chain is built from TRBV2 and TRBJ2-7; 8 positions match TRBD1. Germline V gene data show CDR1 as SNHLY and CDR2 as FYNNEI. This CDR3 contains 21 residues. The trim removed 11 bases at V and 4 bases at J, leaving 34 bases unmatched.

The chain is built from TRBV6-5 and TRBJ1-1, with D uncertain. The CDR3 has 9 residues. CDR1 MNHEY and CDR2 SVGAGI come from the germline V gene. The V end was cut by 6 bases, the J end by 6 bases, with 2 bases between. As DNA, the CDR3 is TGTGCCAGCAGGGCTGAAGCTTTCTTT. It encodes CASRAEAFF.

V is TRBV5-1 and J is TRBJ2-2, with 7 bases aligning to TRBD2. V was clipped by 4 bases and J by 3 bases; unmatched bases: 6. Germline V gene lookup returns CDR1 SGHRS and CDR2 YFSETQ. The CDR3 consists of 15 residues. CDR3 sequence reads: CASSRWGGYTGELFF. The CDR3 DNA sequence: TGCGCCAGCAGCCGTTGGGGAGGGTACACCGGGGAGCTGTTTTTT.

This clone was observed a single time. The V call is TRBV7-9, the J call TRBJ2-7; 7 bases are a match to TRBD1. The CDR3 has 14 amino acids. CDR1 is SEHNR and CDR2 is FQNEAQ in the germline V gene (reference sequence). Trimming took 4 bases from V and 3 from J; bases not matched to a gene: 6. CDR3 in amino acids: CASSSRDSSYEQYF. The CDR3 DNA reads TGTGCCAGCAGCTCCCGGGACAGCAGCTACGAGCAGTACTTC.

The chain joins TRBV7-9 to TRBJ2-3; D ambiguous. Germline-derived CDR1 and CDR2 are SEHNR and FQNEAQ (reference sequence). This CDR3 region has 14 residues. The germline V and J ends were trimmed by 4 bases and 6 bases, with 14 bases remaining between them. CDR3 bases: TGTGCCAGCAGCTCCCGGACCCTGGGGGATACGCAGTATTTT. Protein: CASSSRTLGDTQYF.

The genes are TRBV6-5 and TRBJ1-4; weak D call: TRBD1 (6 bases). CDR3 length: 14 residues. The germline V gene has CDR1 MNHEY and CDR2 SVGAGI. V shed 6 bases and J shed 7 bases, with 15 bases lying between them. Here the CDR3 DNA reads TGTGCCAGCAGCCTCGGGACACGGGGTGAAAAACTGTTTTTT. This sequence encodes CASSLGTRGEKLFF.

The chain recombines TRBV2 with TRBJ1-5; TRBD1 is a possible D gene (5 bases). CDR1 is SNHLY and CDR2 is FYNNEI in the germline V gene. The CDR3 consists of 19 residues. Trimming took 6 bases from V and 0 from J, leaving 24 bases between them. The CDR3 nucleotides are TGTGCCAGCAGCCTACTTCGTGGTGGTGGGGCCTATAGCAATCAGCCCCAGCATTTT. Translating gives CASSLLRGGGAYSNQPQHF.